This record concerns one TCR beta chain sequence. Its antigen is not yet known. These data belong to a study of CXCR3-negative and CXCR3-positive naive CD8 T cells (dated by TCRdb to about 2019). About the study as a whole: In total, 130 million or so TRB reads were obtained, which works out to roughly 1.5 +/- 0.3 million reads per library. For the TRBV-TRBJ cluster analysis, the naive subsets came from 5 or 6 donors, while the memory cells came from 3 donors. Data from fewer than 12 donors, pooled across two independent experiments, went into the diversity and physicochemical repertoire analyses.

The sample was run on a NextSeq 550. The Human TCR Profiling Kit (MiLaboratory) was used to prepare UMI-labeled 5' RACE TRB cDNA libraries. cDNA synthesis used the entire amount of extracted RNA, and PCR amplification then used the entire amount of cDNA produced. The libraries were made side by side, with each library going through the same number of PCR cycles. The paper's processing steps were these. MIGEC and MiXCR extracted about 54,000 +/- 9,700 unique UMI-labeled TRB cDNA molecules per library, requiring at least two reads per UMI. Each library averaged about 40,000 +/- 10,000 functional in-frame TRB CDR3 nucleotide clonotypes without stop codons. After downsampling to 5000 UMI-labeled TRB molecules per sample, diversity metrics such as normalized Shannon-Wiener and Chao1 were calculated in VDJtools. For the central five CDR3 residues, VDJtools calculated physicochemical properties weighted by clonotype size, namely interaction energy, strength, volume and Kidera factor 4. TCRdb reprocessed the reads and lists each CDR3 protein sequence as a single entry, with no DNA. TCRdb's processing, not the authors', yielded these V and J calls. This sample's table carries several thousand distinct CDR3 sequences. In total, the top ten clones hold approximately 1.5% of the sample.

Looking up the germline V gene yields CDR1 SGDLS and CDR2 YYNGEE. Its CDR3 holds 14 amino acids, cysteine through phenylalanine. Only the protein sequence is given. Each CD8+ T cell subset was flow-sorted in triplicate, with over 250,000 cells per subset placed directly into RLT lysis buffer. To exclude memory contaminants, naive CD8+ T cells were stringently defined as CD45RO-CCR7+CD27+CD95-. Using standard density gradient centrifugation, peripheral blood mononuclear cells were isolated from buffy coats. Naive CXCR3-negative and CXCR3-positive CD8+ T cells were flow-sorted on a FACSAria III. Total RNA was extracted from sorted cells with an RNeasy Mini Kit. Overall study outcomes, separate from this receptor: Repertoire diversity was comparably high in both naive subsets but much lower in memory CD8+ T cells. Because surface CD5, which has been linked to self-reactivity in mice, was comparable between naive subsets, TCR interaction strength was also inferred from TRB CDR3 physicochemical properties. Compared with CXCR3-negative naive cells, CXCR3-positive naive cells had TRB CDR3s with higher hydrophobicity (lower Kidera factor 4), lower energy, and higher strength and volume indices. CXCR3 expression partially decreased after cryopreservation, so most assays used freshly isolated PBMCs. Within the same donor, TRBV-TRBJ usage looked similar between naive CXCR3-negative and CXCR3-positive cells, but memory cells had distinct patterns.

The receptor chain draws on TRBV9 and TRBJ2-7. The source of this sequence is a human donor in good health. Some clones in this sample may be carry-over from other donors' samples. What was sequenced was naive CXCR3+ CD8+ T cells from blood. This sample's cell subset or site label indicates: CD45RO-CCR7+CD27+CD95- naive CD8+ T cells expressing CXCR3 (TNR3+). This receptor carries the CDR3 CASSETSGRYEQYF.